This record covers a single TCR beta chain. The target antigen is unknown. V lost 2 bases to trimming and J lost 3 bases, with 16 bases between them. This CDR3 comprises 17 residues. CDR1 is WNHNN, CDR2 SYGVQD, per germline (reference sequence). This sample stems from a study of CD8+CD57+ T cells in acquired aplastic anemia. Study-wide background: The average read count for CD4+ cells in healthy donors was about 9.9 million.

The study profiled TCR beta VDJ and CDR3 using genomic DNA as template. TCRdb fed the reads into MiXCR, producing one record per CDR3 protein. Counted here are about 81,000 distinct CDR3 sequences, roughly half occurring once; the ten biggest clones make up 66%. General study results and limits: The same twenty-nine CD8+ CDR3 sequences occurred in patients and in controls.

This receptor was obtained from a human donor in good health, serving as a control. The chain recombines TRBV10-1 with TRBJ2-2; D is unresolved. Sequenced sample: sorted CD4+, CD8+, or CD8+CD57+ T cells (not recorded which) from PBMCs. CDR3 sequence: CASSENLKGRDTGELFF. DNA for the CDR3: TGCGCCAGCAGTGAGAATCTGAAGGGCCGGGACACCGGGGAGCTGTTTTTT.